The 12 T cell receptor beta chains listed next were all sequenced from one sample in a study of T cell responses to AZD1222 COVID-19 vaccine (dated by TCRdb to the early 2020s). Library generation was performed with the immunoSEQ multiplex PCR assay. TCRdb holds this immuneACCESS table with in-frame rearrangements only. Some clones are missing; in checked studies, unresolved V genes explain under half, and the rest has no known cause. In this sample the table shows 200,000 to 250,000 clones, about 95% of which occur a single time. Over 1.5% of the sample comes from the top ten. According to the study, the label for this sample's time point signals: about 28 days (+/-7) after the second vaccine dose. Reading the label with the study, this specimen's treatment or condition is: meningococcal conjugate vaccine given as trial control. Sample: peripheral blood, taken 28 days after the second dose of the MenACWY control vaccine. The receptors originated from an adult who received the MenACWY meningococcal vaccine as a control.

The chain carries TRBV3-1 (or the pseudogene TRBV3-2) and TRBJ1-5; D remains ambiguous. Looked up from germline, CDR1 is LGHDT and CDR2 is YNNKEL (reference sequence). V gave up 1 base and J gave up 3 bases, with 7 bases separating them. The CDR3 totals 14 residues. This chain's CDR3 is CASSQGGANQPQHF. The CDR3 DNA reads as TGTGCCAGCAGCCAAGGGGGAGCCAATCAGCCCCAGCATTTT.

The DNA of the CDR3 is TGTGCCAGCAGGCCGGGACAGTTCTATAATTCACCCCTCCACTTT. Protein sequence: CASRPGQFYNSPLHF. The chain employs TRBV28 and TRBJ1-6; 7 positions agree with TRBD1. Germline lookup yields CDR1 MDHEN and CDR2 SYDVKM. The junction had 5 bases not matched to a gene; V was cut back by 6 bases and J by 3 bases. This CDR3 comprises 15 residues.

This clone has a single count. The chain employs TRBV11-2 and TRBJ2-7; D is perhaps TRBD1 or TRBD2 (5 bases each). This CDR3 has 13 residues. CDR1 is SGHAT and CDR2 is FQNNGV in the germline V gene. V lost 1 base and J lost 3, with 7 bases in between. The DNA of the CDR3 is TGTGCCAGCAGCTTAGGGGGGAACTACGAGCAGTACTTC. It codes for CASSLGGNYEQYF.

The CDR3 nucleotides read TGTGCCAGCAGTTCCCCGGGGGAGCAGTACTTC. This encodes CASSSPGEQYF. The chain combines TRBV12-3 or TRBV12-4 with TRBJ2-7; tentative D call: TRBD2 (5 bases). This CDR3 contains 11 residues. Trimming removed 4 bases at V and 7 bases at J, with 8 bases between.

Only one count was recorded for this clone. This chain uses TRBV5-1 with TRBJ2-3; the D gene is possibly TRBD2 (5 bases). V was clipped by 1 base and J by 3 bases, with 9 bases between them. This CDR3 comprises 14 residues. CDR1 SGHRS and CDR2 YFSETQ come from the germline V gene. In nucleotides, the CDR3 is TGCGCCAGCAGCTTGAAAGCGGTAACAGATACGCAGTATTTT. This encodes CASSLKAVTDTQYF.

V usage is TRBV18 and J usage is TRBJ1-6, with unresolved D. Between the trimmed V and J ends, which lost 2 bases and 6 bases, there was a span of 2 bases. CDR3 length: 12 amino acids. The germline CDR1 and CDR2 sequences are KGHSH and LQKENI. This CDR3 is CASSPSNSPLHF. For the CDR3, the DNA is TGTGCCAGCTCACCAAGTAATTCACCCCTCCACTTT.

The chain has TRBV12-3 or TRBV12-4 and TRBJ2-7, with 8 bases fitting TRBD1. The CDR3 spans 13 residues. With 5 bases clipped from V and 6 bases from J, the junction kept 6 bases outside the gene matches. CDR3 residues: CASSPTGVGEQYF. CDR3 coding DNA: TGTGCCAGCAGTCCGACAGGGGTGGGCGAGCAGTACTTC.

To note about this clone: One end of the junction varies from germline; a read error may be responsible. The chain is built from TRBV12-3 or TRBV12-4 and TRBJ1-4; 9 nucleotides align to TRBD1. This CDR3 contains 12 residues. CDR3 sequence: CASSTSGTGYRF. In DNA, the CDR3 is TGTGCCAGCAGTACCTCCGGGACAGGGTATCGTTTT.

The CDR3 sequence: CACMRAGETQYF. CDR3 in DNA: TGTGCCTGTATGAGGGCGGGGGAGACCCAGTACTTC. The chain combines TRBV30 with TRBJ2-5; possibly TRBD2 for D (6 bases). Deletions cut 6 bases from V and 5 bases from J, with 13 bases between. The CDR3 has 12 residues. Germline V gene data show CDR1 as GTSNPN and CDR2 as SVGIG (reference sequence).

This rearrangement joins TRBV9 to TRBJ1-2; a weak D match, TRBD1 (5 bases). This CDR3 has 13 residues. Germline V gene data show CDR1 as SGDLS and CDR2 as YYNGEE. The germline V and J ends were trimmed by 9 bases and 8 bases, with 20 bases remaining between them. As DNA, the CDR3 is TGTGCCACGGGACTACAGATATCTATCGGCTACACCTTC. It encodes CATGLQISIGYTF.

The rearrangement uses TRBV29-1 and TRBJ2-5, with D perhaps TRBD2 (6 bases). The germline V gene has CDR1 SQVTM and CDR2 ANQGSEA. The CDR3 length is 12 residues. V shed 5 bases and J shed 1 base, with 8 bases lying between them. Here the CDR3 DNA reads TGCAGCGTTACTAGCAGCCAAGAGACCCAGTACTTC. It encodes CSVTSSQETQYF.

The rearrangement uses TRBV12-3 or TRBV12-4 and TRBJ2-7; D is undetermined. The germline V and J ends were trimmed by 3 bases and 7 bases, with 13 bases remaining between them. The CDR3 has 13 amino acids. CDR3 amino acids: CASSFGRSGEQYF. CDR3 DNA: TGTGCCAGCAGTTTCGGCAGGTCTGGGGAGCAGTACTTC.